This TCR beta chain was identified during a study of beta chain features in type 1 diabetes. Every isolated RNA sample was fully reverse transcribed, so sequencing captured expressed TCRB transcripts. About 4 million reads per sample were averaged for naive, central memory and regulatory samples. This table comes from immunoSEQ multiplex PCR, and its TCRdb copy is limited to in-frame clones, with some not included. The sample consists of under 900,000 clones, 15% to 20% of them appearing once. Sorting based on CD45RO/CCR7/CD25/CD127/CD95/CD27 separated CD4+ naive, central memory, regulatory and stem cell-like memory cells. Germline V gene data show CDR1 as MNHNY and CDR2 as SVGAGI (reference sequence). V lost 0 bases, J lost 4 bases, and 9 bases stayed unmatched. The CDR3 totals 16 residues.

The sequence came from a woman under 30 in good health. Sequenced input: naive CD4+ T cells from blood. The J gene is TRBJ2-7, the V gene TRBV6-6, with 7 bases that match TRBD1. The CDR3 DNA sequence: TGTGCCAGCAGTTACTCTGGGACAGAGGGTAGTTACGAGCAGTACTTC. Translated: CASSYSGTEGSYEQYF.